This T cell receptor beta chain was recorded in a study of T cell responses to AZD1222 COVID-19 vaccine. Second doses were pooled across both intervals (about 4 or about 12 weeks). Details on this clone: Its antigen is not identified.

Sequencing used immunoSEQ multiplex PCR; TCRdb keeps in-frame clones, though not all of them. The data show 150,000 to 200,000 clones, about 91% seen once. Points from the study as a whole: Rises in breadth and depth of Spike-specific TCRs came after two AZD1222 doses. Spike as a whole was targeted by vaccine-associated CD4 TCRs, dominant at 160-218 and 743-854. Females outnumbered males among donors, who were mostly white British; clonal diversity was possibly underestimated.

V lost 1 base and J lost 3, with 12 bases in between. CDR1 and CDR2 (germline): MNHNS, SASEGT. This CDR3 spans 15 amino acids. Sequenced material: peripheral blood, taken 28 days after the second AZD1222 dose. The TCR was taken from an adult who received the AZD1222 COVID-19 vaccine. The V and J genes are TRBV6-1 and TRBJ1-2; possibly TRBD1 for D (5 bases). The DNA for the CDR3 is TGTGCCAGCAGTGAAGGGGACCGGATATACTATGGCTACACCTTC. Translating gives CASSEGDRIYYGYTF.